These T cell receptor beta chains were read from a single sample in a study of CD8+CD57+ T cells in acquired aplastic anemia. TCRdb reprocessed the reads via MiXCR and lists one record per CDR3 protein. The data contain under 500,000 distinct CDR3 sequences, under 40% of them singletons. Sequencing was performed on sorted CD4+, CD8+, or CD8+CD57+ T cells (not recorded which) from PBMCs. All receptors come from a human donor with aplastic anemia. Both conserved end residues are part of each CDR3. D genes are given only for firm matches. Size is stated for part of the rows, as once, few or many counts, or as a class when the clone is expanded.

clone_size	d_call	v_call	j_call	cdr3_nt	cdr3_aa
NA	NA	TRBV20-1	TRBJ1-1	TGCAGTGCCCGGCGTGGAGGGACAAGCACTGAAGCTTTCTTT	CSARRGGTSTEAFF
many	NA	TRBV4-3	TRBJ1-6	TGCGCCAGCAGCCAGCAGGGTTTTTTCACCCTCCACTTT	CASSQQGFFTLHF
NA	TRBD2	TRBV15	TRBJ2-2	TGTGCCACCAGCAGTGAGCGGGGGCGTGTCACCGGGGAGCTGTTTTTT	CATSSERGRVTGELFF
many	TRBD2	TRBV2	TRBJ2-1	TGTGCCAGCAGTGAATTGGCTAGCGGGTACAATGAGCAGTTCTTC	CASSELASGYNEQFF
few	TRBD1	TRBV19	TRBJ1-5	TGTGCCAGTCGCAGGGGGCAGGGCAATCAGCCCCAGCATTTT	CASRRGQGNQPQHF
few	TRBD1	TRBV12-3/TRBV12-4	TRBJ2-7	TGTGCCAGCAGCCAAAGACAGGGGGCTTACGAGCAGTACTTC	CASSQRQGAYEQYF
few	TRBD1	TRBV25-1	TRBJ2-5	TGTGCCAGCAGTACCCTGACAGGGCGGGAGACCCAGTACTTC	CASSTLTGRETQYF
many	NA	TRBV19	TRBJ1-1	TGTGCCAGTAGTTCCGCCCAGGGACGCCGGAAGAACACTGAAGCTTTCTTT	CASSSAQGRRKNTEAFF
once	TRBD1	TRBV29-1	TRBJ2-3	TGCAGCGTCGAACTGGGGGACAGGGGCACAGATACGCAGTATTTT	CSVELGDRGTDTQYF
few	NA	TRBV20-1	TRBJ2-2	TGCAGTGCTAGTCCCGGGCCGACGAACACCGGGGAGCTGTTTTTT	CSASPGPTNTGELFF
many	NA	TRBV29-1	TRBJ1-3	TGCAGTGTGGAACTTTCTGGAAACACCATATATTTT	CSVELSGNTIYF
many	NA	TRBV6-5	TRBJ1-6	TGTGCCAGCCGGGACGCTGGTTCACCCCTCCACTTT	CASRDAGSPLHF
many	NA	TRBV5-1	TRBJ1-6	TGCGCCAGCAGCTTGGACCTTAATTCACCCCTCCACTTT	CASSLDLNSPLHF
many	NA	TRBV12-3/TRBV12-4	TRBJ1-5	TGTGCCAGCAGTCCAACGCCTAAGCCCCAGCATTTT	CASSPTPKPQHF
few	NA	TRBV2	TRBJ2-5	TGTGCCAGCAGCCAGGGGTTTTTGAGGGAAGAGACCCAGTACTTC	CASSQGFLREETQYF
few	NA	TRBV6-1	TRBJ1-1	TGTGCCAGCAGTGTTTCGGTGGCTGAAGCTTTCTTT	CASSVSVAEAFF
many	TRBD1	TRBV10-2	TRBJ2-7	TGCGCCAGCCGTCCTGGGACAGGGGGTAGCGAGCAGTACTTC	CASRPGTGGSEQYF
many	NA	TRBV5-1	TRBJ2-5	TGCGCCAGCAGCTTGGAGGCAGGAAGGGAGACCCAGTACTTC	CASSLEAGRETQYF
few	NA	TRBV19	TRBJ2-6	TGTGCCAGTAGTATCAGAGGGCCTGGGGCCAACGTCCTGACTTTC	CASSIRGPGANVLTF
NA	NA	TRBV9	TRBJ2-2	TGTGCCAGCAGCCCCCACGGGGAGCTGTTTTTT	CASSPHGELFF
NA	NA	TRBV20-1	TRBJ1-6	TGCAGTGCTAGATTAGCTGGGGGGGATTCACCCCTCCACTTT	CSARLAGGDSPLHF
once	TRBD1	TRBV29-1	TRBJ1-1	TGCAGCGTAGGACAGGGTCCCATGAACACTGAAGCTTTCTTT	CSVGQGPMNTEAFF
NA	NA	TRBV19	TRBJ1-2	TGTGCCAGTACATCTGGACGGACGGGTATAGATGGCTACACCTTC	CASTSGRTGIDGYTF
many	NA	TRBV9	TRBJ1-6	TGTGCCAGCAGCGTAGATGTGGGAAGTGGTTCACCCCTCCACTTT	CASSVDVGSGSPLHF
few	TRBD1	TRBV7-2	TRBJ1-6	TGTGCCAGCAGCCCAGGGACAGGGAGAGATTCACCCCTCCACTTT	CASSPGTGRDSPLHF
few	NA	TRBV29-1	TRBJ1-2	TGCAGCGTAGGGGGGGCGGCTAACTATGGCTACACCTTC	CSVGGAANYGYTF
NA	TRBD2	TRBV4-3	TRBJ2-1	TGCGCCAGCAGCCAAGTCGATCGGGGGGATGAGCAGTTCTTC	CASSQVDRGDEQFF